A single sample gave rise to the 6 T cell receptor beta chains below, sequenced in a study of Graves' ophthalmopathy and Graves' hyperthyroidism. For repertoire sequencing, the TCR beta CDR3 regions were amplified from RNA transcripts. The first-round RT-PCR employed HTBI primers together with the Qiagen OneStep RT-PCR kit. A multiplex PCR was then performed as the second round. TCRdb recomputed calls from the multiplex PCR reads with MiXCR, one row per CDR3 protein. The sample lists about 170,000 distinct CDR3 sequences, less than 45% occurring once. The sequencing input was peripheral blood. These receptors all come from a woman aged 40 to 49 with Graves' ophthalmopathy.

The chain combines TRBV2 with TRBJ1-1; D might be TRBD1 (5 bases). Trimming took off 8 bases at V and 4 bases at J, with 20 bases between the two ends. The CDR3 consists of 15 residues. Germline V gene data show CDR1 as SNHLY and CDR2 as FYNNEI. In DNA form, the CDR3 reads TGTGCCAGCCGACAGCCATTAGACGGCGGCACTGAAGCTTTCTTT. It translates to CASRQPLDGGTEAFF.

The rearrangement uses TRBV24-1 and TRBJ2-5; D is unresolved. The CDR3 loop spans 13 amino acids. Germline V lookup: CDR1 KGHDR, CDR2 SFDVKD. V lost 4 bases, J lost 2 bases, and 7 bases lay in between. The CDR3 DNA reads TGTGCCACCAGTGAAGCCGTACAAGAGACCCAGTACTTC. Protein: CATSEAVQETQYF.

The J gene is TRBJ2-2, the V gene TRBV28; D is unclear. This CDR3 region has 12 residues. Trimming stripped 2 bases from V and 6 bases from J, with 4 bases between. Germline-derived CDR1 and CDR2 are MDHEN and SYDVKM. The CDR3 here is CASSLTAGELFF. The CDR3 region has the DNA TGTGCCAGCAGTTTAACGGCCGGGGAGCTGTTTTTT.

This clonotype showed up many times. The chain has TRBV2 and TRBJ1-2, with 10 positions matching TRBD1. The V gene's germline CDR1 is SNHLY and CDR2 FYNNEI. The ends lost 6 bases at V and 7 bases at J; junction bases unmatched: 2. This CDR3 spans 12 amino acids. CDR3 amino acids: CASRTGGIGYTF. The CDR3, as DNA: TGTGCCAGCAGGACAGGGGGCATTGGCTACACCTTC.

This clonotype came up a few times. The V and J genes are TRBV7-2 and TRBJ2-7; TRBD2 matches 10 bases. This CDR3 has 14 amino acids. Trimming removed 1 base from V and 10 bases from J; junction bases left unmatched: 7. Per the germline V gene, CDR1 is SGHTA and CDR2 is FQGNSA. The CDR3, as DNA: TGTGCCAGCAGCTTAGGGATGAGCGGGAGGGACCAGTACTTC. Its protein product is CASSLGMSGRDQYF.

This clonotype has ten or more counts. This sequence joins TRBV19 and TRBJ1-5; 7 nucleotides align to TRBD1. Germline V gene sequence: CDR1 LNHDA, CDR2 SQIVND (reference sequence). This CDR3 is built from 14 residues. In DNA, the CDR3 is TGTTCCGGGGCAGGGGGAAACTGCAATCAGCCCCAGCATTTT. Protein product: CSGAGGNCNQPQHF.